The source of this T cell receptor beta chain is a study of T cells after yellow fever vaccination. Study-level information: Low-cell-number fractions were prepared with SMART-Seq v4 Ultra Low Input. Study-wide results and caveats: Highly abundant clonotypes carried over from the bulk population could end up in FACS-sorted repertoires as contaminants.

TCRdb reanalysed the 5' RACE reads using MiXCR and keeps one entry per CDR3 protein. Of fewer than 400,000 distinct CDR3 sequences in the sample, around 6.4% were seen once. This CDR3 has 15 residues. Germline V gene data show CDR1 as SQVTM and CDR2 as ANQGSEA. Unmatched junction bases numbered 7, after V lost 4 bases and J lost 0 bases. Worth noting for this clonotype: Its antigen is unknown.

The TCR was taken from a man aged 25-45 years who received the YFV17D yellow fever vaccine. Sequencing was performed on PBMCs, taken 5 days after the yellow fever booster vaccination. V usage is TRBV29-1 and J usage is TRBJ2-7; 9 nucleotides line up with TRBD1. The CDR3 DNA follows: TGCAGCGTTGCGGGACAGGGAGAGAGCTCCTACGAGCAGTACTTC. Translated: CSVAGQGESSYEQYF.